The sequence of this TCR beta chain was determined in a study of blood T cells in healthy people across ages. CDR1 is PRHDT, CDR2 FYEKMQ, per germline (reference sequence). The CDR3 loop spans 15 amino acids. The junction had 6 bases not matched to a gene; V was cut back by 4 bases and J by 5 bases. Donors were systemically healthy Caucasian individuals from Russia aged roughly 6 to 100 years. Next came a second PCR, run for 7 to 11 cycles, which used a sample-barcoded 5' primer along with a J-beta primer mix. TCRdb called the 5' RACE reads again in MiXCR, with one record for every CDR3 protein. Seen here are approximately 1.5 million distinct CDR3 sequences, almost 35% observed once, and the top ten hold about 11%.

The sample consisted of blood. The receptor comes from a woman in her thirties in good health. The chain has TRBV13 and TRBJ2-7; 12 bases fit TRBD2. CDR3 residues: CASSSETSGGNEQYF. The CDR3 nucleotides are TGTGCCAGCAGCTCGGAGACTAGCGGGGGAAACGAGCAGTACTTC.